Below, one TCR beta chain is given with its context. Its antigen is undetermined. TCRalpha and TCRbeta libraries used 5'RACE with constant-segment primers and UMIs. TCRdb reprocessed the 5' RACE reads with MiXCR, giving one entry per CDR3 protein. The table records around 250,000 distinct CDR3 sequences, around 15% of them present only once. V dropped 1 base and J dropped 3; count of bases not matched to a gene: 8. The CDR3 has 18 residues. CDR1 and CDR2 from the germline V gene are SGHNT and YENEEA. These data belong to a study of T-cell memory formation after mild COVID-19. At the level of the study: TCR clusters were mostly confined to one donor each.

Study-wide points: Within pre-infection memory, some responding clones were found, suggesting cross-reactive memory joined. Unconfirmed was the SARS-CoV-2 specificity of second-wave clones that peaked on day 37.

The material sequenced was PBMCs or a T cell subset sorted from them (not recorded which). The chain employs TRBV11-3 and TRBJ1-5, with 11 bases fitting TRBD1. The origin of this receptor is a man younger than 30 who had mild COVID-19 (a few samples of this study predate the infection). Cell type and time point are not known. The CDR3 loop reads CASSLGGTGGFYNQPQHF. The CDR3 DNA reads TGTGCCAGCAGCTTAGGTGGGACAGGGGGTTTCTACAATCAGCCCCAGCATTTT.